These 29 T cell receptor beta chains were all obtained from the same sample, sequenced in a study of cytomegalovirus exposure and HLA in healthy donors. Measured with immunoSEQ multiplex PCR; TCRdb has only the in-frame clones, and not every one. The sample has some 49,000 clones; roughly 92% are singletons. The sequenced sample consisted of PBMCs. These receptors were obtained from a man between 18 and 35 years old in good health and CMV-seronegative.

The chain uses TRBV7-9 and TRBJ1-5; D gene uncertain. Germline V CDR1 and CDR2: SEHNR, FQNEAQ (reference sequence). The CDR3 contains 15 residues. Trimming shortened V by 5 bases and J by 2 bases, and 13 bases separated the two germline ends. CDR3 sequence (DNA): TGTGCCAGCAGCCCCGCTTCGGGAGGCAATCAGCCCCAGCATTTT. Protein product: CASSPASGGNQPQHF.

This chain links TRBV30 with TRBJ2-5, with 7 nucleotides matching TRBD2. CDR3 length equals 13 residues. After removal of 6 bases from V and 1 base from J, the junction contained 5 bases not matched to a gene. Germline CDR1 GTSNPN, CDR2 SVGIG (reference sequence). The CDR3 DNA follows: TGTGCCTGCGGTAGCGGGTCCCAAGAGACCCAGTACTTC. Amino acids: CACGSGSQETQYF.

The gene calls are TRBV6-5 and TRBJ2-7, with D uncertain. Germline loops: CDR1 MNHEY, CDR2 SVGAGI. The V end lost 2 bases, the J end lost 6 bases, and 14 bases lay between the germline ends. This CDR3 spans 14 amino acids. CDR3 bases: TGTGCCAGCAGTTACCGTCCCGAGCTTCGCGAGCAGTACTTC. It yields the protein CASSYRPELREQYF.

A single count supports this clone. The CDR3 sequence is CASSQSSGRFYEQYF. CDR3 DNA sequence: TGCGCCAGCAGCCAATCCAGCGGGAGGTTCTACGAGCAGTACTTC. This chain links TRBV4-1 with TRBJ2-7; 9 nucleotides agree with TRBD2. Germline trimming cut 2 bases from V and 3 bases from J; bases unmatched to any gene: 5. This CDR3 has 15 residues. Germline values: CDR1 MGHRA, CDR2 YSYEKL.

The CDR3 DNA follows: TGTGCCACCCAAGGCCCAGGACTAGCGAGAGTTGAGCAGTTCTTC. Its protein product is CATQGPGLARVEQFF. The rearrangement joins TRBV19 to TRBJ2-1, with 9 positions matching TRBD2. The CDR3 sequence is 15 residues long. V dropped 10 bases and J dropped 9; count of bases not matched to a gene: 16. Germline V gene data show CDR1 as LNHDA and CDR2 as SQIVND (reference sequence).

Details on this clone: This sample also contains other DNA sequences that code for the same CDR3. V gene TRBV9 combines with J gene TRBJ1-1; 11 nucleotides line up with TRBD1. CDR1 and CDR2 from the germline V gene are SGDLS and YYNGEE. After removal of 0 bases from V and 4 bases from J, the junction contained 2 bases not matched to a gene. The CDR3 covers 15 residues. CDR3 residues: CASSVGGTGGTEAFF. Written as DNA, the CDR3 is TGTGCCAGCAGCGTAGGAGGGACAGGGGGCACTGAAGCTTTCTTT. The full variable domain, in which reference TRBV9 and TRBJ1-1 provide the parts outside the CDR3, is DSGVTQTPKHLITATGQRVTLRCSPRSGDLSVYWYQQSLDQGLQFLIQYYNGEERAKGNILERFSAQQFPDLHSELNLSSLELGDSALYFCASSVGGTGGTEAFFGQGTRLTVV.

The chain combines TRBV6-1 with TRBJ2-3; 9 nucleotides align to TRBD2. CDR3 size: 15 residues. The germline CDR1 and CDR2 sequences are MNHNS and SASEGT. The ends lost 4 bases at V and 0 bases at J; junction bases unmatched: 2. As DNA, the CDR3 is TGTGCCAGCAGTGCTACTAGCGGGAGCACAGATACGCAGTATTTT. Translating it yields CASSATSGSTDTQYF.

This clone occurred once. The chain links TRBV5-1 to TRBJ2-2; no clear D. The length of the CDR3 is 15 residues. The germline CDR1 and CDR2 sequences are SGHRS and YFSETQ. Deletions cut 0 bases from V and 1 base from J, with 7 bases between. The chain's CDR3 is CASSLGPENTGELFF. In DNA form, the CDR3 reads TGCGCCAGCAGCTTGGGGCCAGAGAACACCGGGGAGCTGTTTTTT.

The V gene is TRBV28, the J gene TRBJ2-6, with TRBD1 matching over 8 bases. This CDR3 contains 18 residues. The J segment lost 3 bases and the V segment lost 5 bases, leaving 12 bases of the junction unmatched. Germline V CDR1 and CDR2: MDHEN, SYDVKM. CDR3 sequence (DNA): TGTGCCAGCAGTCCAACAGGGGGTAGTGCGAGTGGGGCCAACGTCCTGACTTTC. Its protein product is CASSPTGGSASGANVLTF.

The chain combines TRBV5-4 with TRBJ2-3; D is perhaps TRBD2 (5 bases). Deletions cut 0 bases from V and 6 bases from J, with 17 bases between. Germline loops: CDR1 SGHNT, CDR2 YYREEE (reference sequence). The CDR3 is made up of 16 amino acids. The CDR3 region is CASSLGLPGKADTQYF. The CDR3 nucleotides read TGTGCCAGCAGCTTGGGCCTCCCGGGAAAGGCCGATACGCAGTATTTT.

CDR3 nucleotide sequence: TGTGCCAGTAGTGATAGCGGGAGGTCCTATTACGAGCAGTACTTC. It translates to CASSDSGRSYYEQYF. The rearrangement uses TRBV19 and TRBJ2-7; 10 bases are shared with TRBD2. With 5 bases clipped from V and 4 bases from J, the junction kept 8 bases outside the gene matches. The length of the CDR3 is 15 residues. Germline V lookup: CDR1 LNHDA, CDR2 SQIVND (reference sequence).

The chain carries TRBV7-9 and TRBJ1-1; D perhaps matches TRBD1 (5 bases). With 6 bases removed from V and 3 bases from J, the gap between germline ends came to 11 bases. The CDR3 consists of 13 residues. Germline lookup yields CDR1 SEHNR and CDR2 FQNEAQ (reference sequence). The CDR3 sequence is CASRIRGDTEAFF. The CDR3 region has the DNA TGTGCCAGCAGAATTCGGGGGGACACTGAAGCTTTCTTT.

The V and J genes are TRBV5-1 and TRBJ1-3, with D unclear. Trimming shortened V by 0 bases and J by 0 bases, and 4 bases separated the two germline ends. Germline loops: CDR1 SGHRS, CDR2 YFSETQ. The CDR3 length is 14 residues. The CDR3 bases are TGCGCCAGCAGCTTGGACAGCTCTGGAAACACCATATATTTT. Encoded protein: CASSLDSSGNTIYF.

The V call is TRBV29-1, the J call TRBJ1-2; 10 nucleotides line up with TRBD1. The CDR3 is 13 amino acids. The V and J ends lost 7 bases and 2 bases, in that order; junction bases with no gene match: 4. Germline loops: CDR1 SQVTM, CDR2 ANQGSEA. CDR3 sequence: CSAWTGGNYGYTF. The CDR3 region has the DNA TGCAGCGCCTGGACAGGGGGGAACTATGGCTACACCTTC.

The chain employs TRBV5-1 and TRBJ2-3; D ambiguous. This CDR3 comprises 14 residues. Trimming left V 5 bases short and J 3 bases short, with 13 bases between. In germline, CDR1 is SGHRS, CDR2 YFSETQ. Here the CDR3 DNA reads TGCGCCAGCAGAACAGAAACAACAACAGATACGCAGTATTTT. This translates into CASRTETTTDTQYF.

The rearrangement uses TRBV2 and TRBJ2-1; 11 bases are shared with TRBD2. Per germline, CDR1 SNHLY and CDR2 FYNNEI. CDR3 length equals 15 residues. The J segment lost 4 bases and the V segment lost 5 bases, leaving 4 bases of the junction unmatched. Here the CDR3 reads CASSPGLAEYNEQFF. The CDR3, as DNA: TGTGCCAGCAGTCCGGGACTAGCGGAATACAATGAGCAGTTCTTC. Complete variable domain (other parts from reference TRBV2 and TRBJ2-1): EPEVTQTPSHQVTQMGQEVILRCVPISNHLYFYWYRQILGQKVEFLVSFYNNEISEKSEIFDDQFSVERPDGSNFTLKIRSTKLEDSAMYFCASSPGLAEYNEQFFGPGTRLTVL.

The gene calls are TRBV4-1 and TRBJ2-7; 9 nucleotides line up with TRBD2. The CDR3 length is 16 residues. Germline CDR1 reads MGHRA; CDR2 reads YSYEKL. Trimming took 1 base from V and 6 from J; bases not matched to a gene: 10. In DNA form, the CDR3 reads TGCGCCAGCAGCCAAGGTCTTGGGACTAGCTTACGCGAGCAGTACTTC. Translated, it gives CASSQGLGTSLREQYF.

The chain employs TRBV2 and TRBJ2-5; D ambiguous. The CDR3 consists of 15 residues. The V gene's germline CDR1 is SNHLY and CDR2 FYNNEI. V lost 4 bases to trimming and J lost 2 bases, with 14 bases between them. The CDR3 loop reads CASSVNLGAQETQYF. The CDR3, as DNA: TGTGCCAGCAGTGTCAACCTCGGAGCGCAAGAGACCCAGTACTTC.

The chain couples TRBV5-1 to TRBJ1-3; D is perhaps TRBD1 (5 bases). Trimming stripped 4 bases from V and 4 bases from J, with 15 bases between. Germline CDR1 is SGHRS and CDR2 is YFSETQ. The CDR3 runs 15 residues. The CDR3: CASSANSGYGNTIYF. Here the CDR3 DNA reads TGCGCCAGCAGCGCAAATTCAGGGTACGGAAACACCATATATTTT.

The chain carries TRBV4-1 and TRBJ2-7; 10 bases are a match to TRBD1. Looked up from germline, CDR1 is MGHRA and CDR2 is YSYEKL. V shed 3 bases, J shed 3 bases, and the junction held 5 bases outside the gene matches. This CDR3 region has 15 residues. CDR3 nucleotide sequence: TGCGCCAGCAGCCACTTGACAGGGGGCAACTACGAGCAGTACTTC. This sequence encodes CASSHLTGGNYEQYF.

The gene calls are TRBV6-5 and TRBJ2-7, with a possible D match to TRBD2 (5 bases). The CDR3 extends over 14 amino acids. Germline V gives CDR1 MNHEY, CDR2 SVGAGI. The V end lost 5 bases, the J end lost 2 bases, and 13 bases lay between the germline ends. CDR3 sequence: CASSETRDTYEQYF. CDR3 bases: TGTGCCAGCAGTGAAACCCGGGATACCTACGAGCAGTACTTC.

This chain connects TRBV11-2 to TRBJ2-7; TRBD1 agrees at 7 bases. The CDR3 totals 16 residues. Losses at the gene ends were 6 bases for V and 2 bases for J; bases not matched to a gene: 13. The germline gives CDR1 SGHAT, CDR2 FQNNGV. CDR3 region: CASRPPPRDRAYEQYF. The CDR3 DNA is TGTGCCAGCAGACCGCCCCCCCGGGACAGAGCCTACGAGCAGTACTTC.

V usage is TRBV9 and J usage is TRBJ2-7; weak D call: TRBD2 (8 bases). Between the trimmed V and J ends, which lost 4 bases and 6 bases, there was a span of 17 bases. CDR3 length equals 14 residues. CDR1 and CDR2 from the germline V gene are SGDLS and YYNGEE. The CDR3 reads CASSFGTRGLEQYF. The CDR3 DNA sequence: TGTGCCAGCAGCTTCGGGACTAGGGGGCTCGAGCAGTACTTC.

This sequence joins TRBV28 and TRBJ2-6, with 7 positions matching TRBD1. The CDR3 spans 16 residues. Per the germline V gene, CDR1 is MDHEN and CDR2 is SYDVKM. The V gene end was trimmed by 3 bases and the J gene end by 0 bases; junction bases not matched to a gene: 2. The CDR3 reads CASSLGDSSGANVLTF. The CDR3 DNA reads as TGTGCCAGCAGTTTGGGGGACAGCTCTGGGGCCAACGTCCTGACTTTC.

The V call is TRBV7-3, the J call TRBJ2-2, with TRBD1 identical over 9 bases. CDR1 is SGHTA and CDR2 is FQGTGA in the germline V gene. Losses at the gene ends were 5 bases for V and 5 bases for J; bases not matched to a gene: 6. This CDR3 comprises 15 residues. CDR3 sequence: CASSPGQGRTGELFF. The CDR3 DNA reads as TGTGCCAGCAGCCCGGGACAGGGAAGGACCGGGGAGCTGTTTTTT.

Only one count was recorded for this clone. The rearrangement joins TRBV7-3 to TRBJ2-5; D possibly corresponds to TRBD2 (6 bases). V dropped 5 bases and J dropped 3 bases, with 16 bases sitting between them. Germline CDR1 reads SGHTA; CDR2 reads FQGTGA. The CDR3 runs 15 residues. CDR3 protein: CASSRIGTGEETQYF. The CDR3 nucleotides are TGTGCCAGCAGCAGAATAGGGACTGGAGAAGAGACCCAGTACTTC.

The J gene is TRBJ2-1, the V gene TRBV5-6; TRBD2 might be the D (6 bases). Per germline, CDR1 SGHDT and CDR2 YYEEEE. The CDR3 runs 15 residues. V gave up 1 base and J gave up 0 bases, with 8 bases separating them. As DNA, the CDR3 is TGTGCCAGCAGCTTGTACGGGAGCTCCTACAATGAGCAGTTCTTC. It translates to CASSLYGSSYNEQFF.

V is TRBV4-3 and J is TRBJ2-7, with TRBD2 matching 8 bases. Trimming removed 3 bases from V and 7 bases from J; junction bases left unmatched: 14. CDR3 length equals 16 residues. Germline CDR1 and CDR2: LGHNA and YSLEER. CDR3 protein: CASSQSRGGAGGEQYF. CDR3 DNA: TGCGCCAGCAGCCAGAGCCGGGGGGGGGCCGGGGGGGAGCAGTACTTC.

The CDR3 here is CASSLLRGYEQYF. As DNA, the CDR3 is TGTGCCAGCAGTTTATTACGGGGTTACGAGCAGTACTTC. The chain is built from TRBV27 and TRBJ2-7; D is possibly TRBD2 (5 bases). Germline values: CDR1 MNHEY, CDR2 SMNVEV (reference sequence). Trimming cost V 1 base and J 4 bases, with 8 bases left between them. CDR3 size: 13 residues.